Below, one TCR beta chain is given with its context. Its antigen is still unknown. The CDR3 has 17 amino acids. Looked up from germline, CDR1 is SGHRS and CDR2 is YFSETQ. V dropped 4 bases and J dropped 7; count of bases not matched to a gene: 10. This specimen comes from a study of T cell responses to AZD1222 COVID-19 vaccine. General study findings and limits: Baseline testing showed seropositivity in only 5 or 6 AZD1222 recipients.

TCRdb's copy holds only in-frame clones and misses some; the assay was immunoSEQ multiplex PCR. The profile covers about 120,000 clones, with less than 95% appearing a single time and nearly 4.5% taken by the ten largest. The chain recombines TRBV5-1 with TRBJ2-1; 14 bases align to TRBD2. Source: peripheral blood, taken on day 0 of MenACWY control vaccination. The TCR was taken from an adult in good health. DNA for the CDR3: TGCGCCAGCAGCATCGGACTAGCGGGAGGTTCAGCAAATGAGCAGTTCTTC. Its protein is CASSIGLAGGSANEQFF.